The clone carrying this T cell receptor (beta chain) has a handful of counts. CDR1 and CDR2 (germline): SGHTA, FQGNSA. The J segment lost 2 bases and the V segment lost 1 base, leaving 7 bases of the junction unmatched. This CDR3 comprises 16 residues. The sample is drawn from a study of T-cell memory formation after mild COVID-19. TCRdb called the 5' RACE reads again in MiXCR, with one record for every CDR3 protein. The table has fewer than 700,000 distinct CDR3 sequences, about 20% seen once. The rearrangement links TRBV7-2 to TRBJ2-5; 7 bases agree with TRBD1. The material sequenced was PBMCs or a T cell subset sorted from them (not recorded which). This clonotype was obtained from an adult woman who had mild COVID-19 (a few samples of this study predate the infection). Cell type and time point are not known. CDR3 sequence reads: CASSLVGQIAQETQYF. The CDR3 coding sequence is TGTGCCAGCAGCTTAGTGGGACAGATAGCTCAAGAGACCCAGTACTTC.